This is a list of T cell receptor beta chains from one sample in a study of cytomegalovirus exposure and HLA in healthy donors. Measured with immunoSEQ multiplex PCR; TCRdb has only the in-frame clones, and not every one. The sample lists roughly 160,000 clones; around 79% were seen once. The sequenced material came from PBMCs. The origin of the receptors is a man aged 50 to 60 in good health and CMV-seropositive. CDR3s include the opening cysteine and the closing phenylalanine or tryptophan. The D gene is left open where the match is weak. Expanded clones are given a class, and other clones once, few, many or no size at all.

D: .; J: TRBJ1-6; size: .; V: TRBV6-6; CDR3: CASSYLSSRVLHF; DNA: TGTGCCAGCAGTTACTTAAGTTCCCGGGTCCTCCACTTT
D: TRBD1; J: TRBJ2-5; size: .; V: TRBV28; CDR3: CASSTDRVKTQYF; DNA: TGTGCCAGCAGTACCGACAGGGTGAAGACCCAGTACTTC
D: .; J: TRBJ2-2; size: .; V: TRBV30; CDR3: CAWNPLRDTGELFF; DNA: TGTGCCTGGAATCCTCTACGAGACACCGGGGAGCTGTTTTTT
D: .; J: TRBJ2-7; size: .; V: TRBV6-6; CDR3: CASSSPSLSGEQYF; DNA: TGTGCCAGCAGTTCCCCGTCTCTCAGCGGGGAGCAGTACTTC
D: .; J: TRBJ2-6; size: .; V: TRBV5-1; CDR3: CASSLDRRGSGANVLTF; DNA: TGCGCCAGCAGCTTGGATCGCAGGGGCTCTGGGGCCAACGTCCTGACTTTC
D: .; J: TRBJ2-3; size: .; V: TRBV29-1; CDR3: CSVESGGGADTQYF; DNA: TGCAGCGTTGAGTCCGGCGGGGGCGCAGATACGCAGTATTTT
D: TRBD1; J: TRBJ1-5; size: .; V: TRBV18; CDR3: CASSPGQGGVQPQHF; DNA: TGTGCCAGCTCACCAGGACAGGGGGGGGTTCAGCCCCAGCATTTT
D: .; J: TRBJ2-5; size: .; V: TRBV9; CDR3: CASSGVYSGAQYF; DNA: TGTGCCAGCAGCGGGGTTTATTCGGGGGCCCAGTACTTC
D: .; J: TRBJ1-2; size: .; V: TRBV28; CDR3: CASSLGRDGFYGYTF; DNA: TGTGCCAGCAGTTTAGGGCGGGACGGTTTCTATGGCTACACCTTC
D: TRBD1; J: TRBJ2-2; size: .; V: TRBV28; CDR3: CASSSPGTGGGAGELFF; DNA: TGTGCCAGCAGTTCCCCCGGGACAGGGGGTGGGGCCGGGGAGCTGTTTTTT
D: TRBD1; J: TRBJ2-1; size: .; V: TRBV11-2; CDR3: CASSPYRGHSYNEQFF; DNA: TGTGCCAGCAGCCCGTACAGGGGGCATTCCTACAATGAGCAGTTCTTC
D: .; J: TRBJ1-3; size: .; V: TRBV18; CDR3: CASSPTTGIGNTIYF; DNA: TGTGCCAGCTCACCCACCACAGGGATCGGAAACACCATATATTTT
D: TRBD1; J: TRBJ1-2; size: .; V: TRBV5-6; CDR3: CASSTVLTGANYGYTF; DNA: TGTGCCAGCAGCACCGTATTGACAGGGGCGAACTATGGCTACACCTTC
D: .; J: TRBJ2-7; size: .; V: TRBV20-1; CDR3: CSARDTYEQYF; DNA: TGCAGTGCGCGCGACACTTACGAGCAGTACTTC
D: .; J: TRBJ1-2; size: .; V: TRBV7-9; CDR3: CASSFGDLGYTF; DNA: TGTGCCAGCAGCTTCGGGGATCTGGGCTACACCTTC
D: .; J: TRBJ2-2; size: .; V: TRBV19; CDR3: CASSIVASAGELFF; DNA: TGTGCCAGTAGTATAGTCGCTAGCGCCGGGGAGCTGTTTTTT
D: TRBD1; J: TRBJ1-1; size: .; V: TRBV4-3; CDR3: CASSQEDQGVNTEAFF; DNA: TGCGCCAGCAGCCAAGAGGATCAGGGGGTGAACACTGAAGCTTTCTTT
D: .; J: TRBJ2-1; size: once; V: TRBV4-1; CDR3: CASSQGKWGAYNEQFF; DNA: TGCGCCAGCAGCCAAGGGAAGTGGGGGGCCTACAATGAGCAGTTCTTC
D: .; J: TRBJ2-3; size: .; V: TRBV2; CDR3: CASSEGAGSTDTQYF; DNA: TGTGCCAGCAGTGAAGGGGCGGGGAGCACAGATACGCAGTATTTT
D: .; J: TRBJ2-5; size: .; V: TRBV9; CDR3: CASSVVPWGAEVQETQYF; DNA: TGTGCCAGCAGCGTAGTCCCGTGGGGAGCGGAGGTCCAAGAGACCCAGTACTTC
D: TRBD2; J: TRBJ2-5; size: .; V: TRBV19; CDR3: CASSKYSGTRREETQYF; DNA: TGTGCCAGTAGCAAATACTCCGGGACTAGGAGAGAGGAGACCCAGTACTTC
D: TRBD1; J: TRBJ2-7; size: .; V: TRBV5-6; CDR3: CASSLGTGAYEQYF; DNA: TGTGCCAGCAGCTTAGGGACAGGAGCCTACGAGCAGTACTTC
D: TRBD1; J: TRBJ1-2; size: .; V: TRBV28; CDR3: CASRTGGGGGNYGYTF; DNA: TGTGCCAGCAGGACAGGGGGCGGAGGGGGTAACTATGGCTACACCTTC
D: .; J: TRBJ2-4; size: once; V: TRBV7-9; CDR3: CASSRRTDEKNIQYF; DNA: TGTGCCAGCAGCCGTCGGACAGACGAGAAAAACATTCAGTACTTC
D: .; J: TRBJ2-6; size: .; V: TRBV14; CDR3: CASSRQVQSGANVLTF; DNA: TGTGCCAGCAGCCGCCAGGTACAATCTGGGGCCAACGTCCTGACTTTC
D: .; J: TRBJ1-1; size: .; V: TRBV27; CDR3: CASRHPNEAEAFF; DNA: TGTGCCAGCAGGCACCCTAATGAGGCTGAAGCTTTCTTT
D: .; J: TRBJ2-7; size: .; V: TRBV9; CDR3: CASSVGGDPQKQYF; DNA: TGTGCCAGCAGCGTAGGCGGGGACCCCCAAAAGCAGTACTTC
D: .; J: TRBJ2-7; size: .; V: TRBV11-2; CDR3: CASRLQGSGEQYF; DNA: TGTGCCAGCAGATTACAGGGTTCGGGCGAGCAGTACTTC
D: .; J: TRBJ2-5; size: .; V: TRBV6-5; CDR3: CASSYPGVETQYF; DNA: TGTGCCAGCAGTTACCCCGGGGTAGAGACCCAGTACTTC
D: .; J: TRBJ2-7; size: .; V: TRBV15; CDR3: CATSRQADEQYF; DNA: TGTGCCACCAGCAGACAAGCGGACGAGCAGTACTTC
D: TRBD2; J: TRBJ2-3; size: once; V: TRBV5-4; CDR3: CASSFTSGGGDTQYF; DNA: TGTGCCAGCAGCTTTACTAGCGGGGGAGGGGATACGCAGTATTTT
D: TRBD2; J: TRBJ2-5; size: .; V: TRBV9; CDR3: CASSVATAGGPGETQYF; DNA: TGTGCCAGCAGCGTAGCTACAGCGGGGGGGCCGGGAGAGACCCAGTACTTC
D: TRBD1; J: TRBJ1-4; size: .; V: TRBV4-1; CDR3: CASNGQGARANEKLFF; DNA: TGCGCCAGCAACGGACAGGGGGCTAGAGCTAATGAAAAACTGTTTTTT
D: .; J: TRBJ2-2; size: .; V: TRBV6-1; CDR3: CASTSRGTGELFF; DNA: TGTGCCAGCACCTCTCGGGGCACCGGGGAGCTGTTTTTT
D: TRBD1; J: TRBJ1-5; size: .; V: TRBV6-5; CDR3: CASSLTGVQPQHF; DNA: TGTGCCAGCAGCCTGACAGGGGTACAGCCCCAGCATTTT
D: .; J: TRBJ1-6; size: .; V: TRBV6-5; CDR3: CASSYFQQGSTPLHF; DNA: TGTGCCAGCAGTTACTTCCAACAGGGTTCGACACCCCTCCACTTT
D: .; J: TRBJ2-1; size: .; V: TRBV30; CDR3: CAWSAGAAINEQFF; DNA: TGTGCCTGGAGCGCAGGGGCCGCCATCAATGAGCAGTTCTTC
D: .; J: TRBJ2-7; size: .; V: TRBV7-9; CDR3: CASSLAGSYEQYF; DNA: TGTGCCAGCAGCTTAGCGGGCAGCTACGAGCAGTACTTC
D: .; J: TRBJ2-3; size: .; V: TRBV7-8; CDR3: CASSRVDTQYF; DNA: TGTGCCAGCAGCCGCGTGGATACGCAGTATTTT
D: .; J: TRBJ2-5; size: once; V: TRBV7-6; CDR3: CASRLSLGHLQETQYF; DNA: TGTGCCAGCAGGCTATCCCTCGGACACCTACAAGAGACCCAGTACTTC
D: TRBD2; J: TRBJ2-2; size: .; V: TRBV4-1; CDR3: CASRAGGRAGELFF; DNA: TGCGCCAGCCGAGCGGGGGGGCGTGCCGGGGAGCTGTTTTTT
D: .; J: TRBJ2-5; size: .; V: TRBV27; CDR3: CASSATRRGGETQYF; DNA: TGTGCCAGCAGTGCTACCCGCCGAGGGGGAGAGACCCAGTACTTC
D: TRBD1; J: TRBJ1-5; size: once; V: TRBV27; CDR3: CASSLTGGQPQHF; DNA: TGTGCCAGCAGTTTGACAGGGGGGCAGCCCCAGCATTTT
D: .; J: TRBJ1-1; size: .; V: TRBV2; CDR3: CASRAGSEAFF; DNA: TGTGCCAGCAGAGCGGGTTCTGAAGCTTTCTTT
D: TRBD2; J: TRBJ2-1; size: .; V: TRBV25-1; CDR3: CASSVPGTSGANEQFF; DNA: TGTGCCAGCAGTGTCCCCGGGACTAGCGGGGCTAATGAGCAGTTCTTC
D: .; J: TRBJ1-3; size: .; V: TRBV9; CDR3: CASSSTQGSGNTIYF; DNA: TGTGCCAGCAGTTCTACCCAGGGGAGTGGAAACACCATATATTTT
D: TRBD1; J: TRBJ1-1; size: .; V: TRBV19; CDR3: CASSIGGQGASTAEAFF; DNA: TGTGCCAGTAGTATAGGGGGACAGGGCGCGTCAACCGCTGAAGCTTTCTTT
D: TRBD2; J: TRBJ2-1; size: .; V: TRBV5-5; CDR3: CASSLWRGVSYNEQFF; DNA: TGTGCCAGCAGCTTATGGCGGGGGGTTTCCTACAATGAGCAGTTCTTC
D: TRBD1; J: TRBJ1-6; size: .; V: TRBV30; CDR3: CAWSATRTGLNSPLHF; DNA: TGTGCCTGGAGTGCTACCAGGACAGGGTTGAATTCACCCCTCCACTTT
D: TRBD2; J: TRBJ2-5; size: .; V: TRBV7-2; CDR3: CASSLALLAGGTFQETQYF; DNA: TGTGCCAGCAGCTTAGCGCTCTTGGCGGGGGGTACCTTTCAAGAGACCCAGTACTTC
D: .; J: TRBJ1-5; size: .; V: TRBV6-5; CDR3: CASSQQSYSNQPQHF; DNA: TGTGCCAGCAGTCAACAGAGTTATAGCAATCAGCCCCAGCATTTT
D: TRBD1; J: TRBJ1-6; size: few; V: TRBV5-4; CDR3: CASRTDRTNSPLHF; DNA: TGTGCCAGCAGGACGGACAGGACCAATTCACCCCTCCACTTT